The 21 T cell receptor beta chains below all came from one sample that was sequenced in a study of blood T cell repertoires in COVID-19. Method: immunoSEQ multiplex PCR; TCRdb's copy keeps in-frame clones and lacks some. The sample has around 43,000 clones, 80% to 90% seen once; the top ten hold 6.2%. The sequenced material came from peripheral blood. These receptors were taken from a human donor in a cohort sampled during active COVID-19.

The chain couples TRBV11-3 to TRBJ2-2; D remains ambiguous. V lost 0 bases and J lost 7, with 3 bases in between. The CDR3 has 12 amino acids. CDR1 is SGHNT, CDR2 YENEEA, per germline. The CDR3 DNA is TGTGCCAGCAGCTTAGATCGCGGGGAGCTGTTTTTT. This gives the protein CASSLDRGELFF.

V usage is TRBV6-2 or TRBV6-3 and J usage is TRBJ2-5; maybe TRBD1 (6 bases). CDR3 size: 19 residues. Germline-derived CDR1 and CDR2 are MNHEY and SVGEGT. The V and J ends lost 1 base and 2 bases respectively, with 23 bases between them. The CDR3 DNA is TGTGCCAGCAGTTACTTAGGACACTTACAGGGAAGAGGGCAAGAGACCCAGTACTTC. This encodes CASSYLGHLQGRGQETQYF.

The rearrangement uses TRBV5-4 and TRBJ2-3; 9 nucleotides agree with TRBD2. Trimming at V came to 4 bases and at J to 6 bases, leaving 12 bases not matched to a gene. Germline loops: CDR1 SGHNT, CDR2 YYREEE (reference sequence). This CDR3 region has 16 residues. The CDR3 region is CASSPGGGGAGDTQYF. In DNA, the CDR3 is TGTGCCAGCAGCCCCGGAGGCGGGGGGGCTGGGGATACGCAGTATTTT.

The CDR3 DNA reads TGCGCCAGCAGCTCGTACGGACTAGCGCGGGGTTCGGTCCAAGAGACCCAGTACTTC. Its translation is CASSSYGLARGSVQETQYF. The J gene is TRBJ2-5, the V gene TRBV5-1; 9 bases map to TRBD2. The CDR3 sequence is 19 residues long. Germline trimming cut 3 bases from V and 1 base from J; bases unmatched to any gene: 16. Germline values: CDR1 SGHRS, CDR2 YFSETQ.

The rearrangement links TRBV27 to TRBJ2-5, with D uncertain. The CDR3 is 14 amino acids. The V gene's germline CDR1 is MNHEY and CDR2 SMNVEV (reference sequence). The V end lost 1 base, the J end lost 5 bases, and 11 bases lay between the germline ends. CDR3 DNA: TGTGCCAGCAGTTTATATTCGCGCTGGGAGACCCAGTACTTC. This sequence encodes CASSLYSRWETQYF.

The J gene is TRBJ2-1, the V gene TRBV19; 11 nucleotides align to TRBD2. The CDR3 is 14 residues long. V was clipped by 6 bases and J by 3 bases; unmatched bases: 1. CDR1 is LNHDA, CDR2 SQIVND, per germline (reference sequence). Here the CDR3 DNA reads TGTGCCAGTAGGGGACTAGCGGTCTACAATGAGCAGTTCTTC. This translates into CASRGLAVYNEQFF.

This chain links TRBV6-5 with TRBJ2-3; perhaps TRBD1 as D (5 bases). The V and J ends lost 6 bases and 6 bases respectively, with 16 bases between them. Germline assignment: CDR1 MNHEY and CDR2 SVGAGI. The CDR3 is 14 amino acids. CDR3 amino acids: CASSLTQGSDTQYF. The CDR3 nucleotides read TGTGCCAGCAGCCTAACCCAGGGATCGGATACGCAGTATTTT.

The chain carries TRBV12-3 or TRBV12-4 and TRBJ1-2; D not certain. V was shortened by 1 base and J by 4 bases, with 4 bases between the two germline ends. CDR3 length: 12 residues. DNA for the CDR3: TGTGCCAGCAGTTTAGACAGCTATGGCTACACCTTC. As protein: CASSLDSYGYTF.

V and J are TRBV6-2 or TRBV6-3 and TRBJ1-6; 7 bases match TRBD1. The CDR3 extends over 15 amino acids. Germline V gene data show CDR1 as MNHEY and CDR2 as SVGEGT. V lost 2 bases to trimming and J lost 10 bases; unmatched junction nucleotides: 8. CDR3 DNA: TGTGCCAGCAGTTACCTCGGACAGGTTAGCTCACCCCTCCACTTT. Translated, it gives CASSYLGQVSSPLHF.

The V call is TRBV27, the J call TRBJ1-6; the D is unclear. Trimming took off 8 bases at V and 7 bases at J, with 15 bases between the two ends. CDR3 length equals 14 residues. The germline V gene encodes CDR1 MNHEY and CDR2 SMNVEV (reference sequence). The CDR3 DNA follows: TGTGCCAGCGCGGTTTCCCCAAGGAATTCACCCCTCCACTTT. Translated, it gives CASAVSPRNSPLHF.

CDR3 in amino acids: CASLSGTSASYNEQFF. The CDR3 DNA reads as TGTGCCAGCCTCTCAGGGACTAGCGCCTCCTACAATGAGCAGTTCTTC. The rearrangement joins TRBV2 to TRBJ2-1; 10 bases match TRBD2. The CDR3 runs to 16 residues. V lost 8 bases and J lost 0; bases outside the gene matches: 7. Germline V gene sequence: CDR1 SNHLY, CDR2 FYNNEI.

This clone was counted a single time. V gene TRBV6-5 combines with J gene TRBJ2-3; D may be TRBD2 (7 bases). This CDR3 comprises 14 residues. Trimming cost V 7 bases and J 3 bases, with 14 bases left between them. CDR1 and CDR2 (germline): MNHEY, SVGAGI. The CDR3 is CASTRGGATDTQYF. CDR3 in DNA: TGTGCCAGCACTAGGGGGGGCGCGACAGATACGCAGTATTTT.

This clone was counted once. The chain combines TRBV18 with TRBJ2-7; D perhaps matches TRBD1 (5 bases). The germline V gene encodes CDR1 KGHSH and CDR2 LQKENI. Trimming took 3 bases from V and 1 from J, leaving 10 bases between them. The CDR3 length is 14 residues. The CDR3 loop is CASSPGPASYEQYF. CDR3 bases: TGTGCCAGCTCACCGGGGCCTGCTTCCTACGAGCAGTACTTC.

The chain carries TRBV6-6 and TRBJ2-5, with 7 bases lining up with TRBD1. This CDR3 spans 14 amino acids. Germline V CDR1 and CDR2: MNHNY, SVGAGI (reference sequence). V trimming: 2 bases; J trimming: 4 bases; junction bases outside the gene matches: 4. Here the CDR3 reads CASSYGTETETQYF. CDR3 nucleotide sequence: TGTGCCAGCAGTTACGGGACAGAGACAGAGACCCAGTACTTC.

V is TRBV30 and J is TRBJ2-1, with D uncertain. The V end was cut by 7 bases, the J end by 6 bases, with 13 bases between. CDR3 length equals 12 residues. Germline V gives CDR1 GTSNPN, CDR2 SVGIG (reference sequence). CDR3 sequence: CALGLGFNEQFF. Written as DNA, the CDR3 is TGTGCCTTGGGTCTCGGTTTCAATGAGCAGTTCTTC.

The chain is built from TRBV5-1 and TRBJ2-4, with 13 bases fitting TRBD2. Germline CDR1 SGHRS, CDR2 YFSETQ. The CDR3 loop spans 15 amino acids. Trimming at V came to 3 bases and at J to 7 bases, leaving 4 bases not matched to a gene. CDR3 region: CASSWTSGRRNIQYF. CDR3 in DNA: TGCGCCAGCAGCTGGACTAGCGGGAGAAGGAACATTCAGTACTTC.

The chain recombines TRBV6-5 with TRBJ2-5, with D perhaps matching TRBD2 (5 bases). V shed 7 bases and J shed 1 base, with 16 bases lying between them. The CDR3 totals 15 residues. Germline V gene lookup returns CDR1 MNHEY and CDR2 SVGAGI. The CDR3 DNA sequence: TGTGCCAGCAACGGAATAAGCGGAGGCCAAGAGACCCAGTACTTC. Translating gives CASNGISGGQETQYF.

The chain uses TRBV6-5 and TRBJ2-1, with 7 bases lining up with TRBD1. The germline gives CDR1 MNHEY, CDR2 SVGAGI. The trim removed 6 bases at V and 8 bases at J, leaving 7 bases unmatched. The CDR3 is 13 residues long. CDR3 in amino acids: CASSQQGTHEQFF. The CDR3 DNA follows: TGTGCCAGCAGCCAACAGGGGACGCATGAGCAGTTCTTC.

This CDR3 is CASSFRGRTGELFF. The CDR3 DNA is TGTGCCAGCAGCTTCAGGGGGCGCACCGGGGAGCTGTTTTTT. This rearrangement joins TRBV13 to TRBJ2-2, with TRBD1 identical over 8 bases. Per the germline V gene, CDR1 is PRHDT and CDR2 is FYEKMQ (reference sequence). V lost 3 bases, J lost 4 bases, and 1 base stayed unmatched. This CDR3 comprises 14 residues.

This chain links TRBV19 with TRBJ1-3; D is possibly TRBD1 (6 bases). Trimming pared 7 bases from V and 2 bases from J, leaving 18 bases between. Germline CDR1 reads LNHDA; CDR2 reads SQIVND (reference sequence). The CDR3 has 16 residues. This chain's CDR3 is CASKATGLSPGNTIYF. DNA of the CDR3: TGTGCCAGTAAGGCAACAGGGCTTAGTCCTGGAAACACCATATATTTT.

V gene TRBV6-1 combines with J gene TRBJ2-2; D possibly corresponds to TRBD1 (6 bases). Trimming stripped 10 bases from V and 3 bases from J, with 15 bases between. CDR1 and CDR2 (germline): MNHNS, SASEGT. CDR3 length equals 14 residues. In nucleotides, the CDR3 is TGTGCCACTCAGGGGCGAGGTTACACCGGGGAGCTGTTTTTT. Its protein is CATQGRGYTGELFF.